The source of this TCR beta chain is a study of control samples from healthy donors and cancer patients. The germline V gene encodes CDR1 LGHNA and CDR2 YSLEER. With 4 bases removed from V and 4 bases from J, the gap between germline ends came to 16 bases. The CDR3 runs to 15 residues. Libraries were prepared by immunoSEQ multiplex PCR; TCRdb keeps only in-frame clonotypes and omits some of them. The table records about 21,000 clones, 80% to 85% of them present only once. Material: PBMCs. The chain is built from TRBV4-3 and TRBJ1-2; D is ambiguous. This clonotype originated in a man aged 55-75 years with colorectal cancer. The CDR3 spells CASSRRLLDSYGYTF. CDR3 coding DNA: TGCGCCAGCAGCCGCCGACTCCTTGATTCCTATGGCTACACCTTC.